This T cell receptor (beta chain) was identified in a study of T cells in Graves' hyperthyroidism and ophthalmopathy. First hyperthyroidism diagnosis is when the blood sample was obtained, before any ophthalmopathy symptoms. V was cut by 2 bases and J by 1 base, with 24 bases left in between. This CDR3 comprises 19 residues. CDR1 is MNHEY and CDR2 is SMNVEV in the germline V gene (reference sequence). Amplification of TCR beta CDR3 regions was performed using RNA transcripts as template. First-round RT-PCR of the TCR CDR3 relied on the HTBI primer set. Each CDR3 protein gets one entry after TCRdb re-called the multiplex PCR reads with MiXCR. The sample lists over 120,000 distinct CDR3 sequences; approximately 20% were seen once. This clonotype was recorded at least ten times.

V is TRBV27 and J is TRBJ2-7, with D possibly being TRBD1 (5 bases). Sequences were obtained from blood. This clonotype was sampled from a woman between 50 and 59 years old with Graves' hyperthyroidism that later progressed to Graves' ophthalmopathy. The DNA of the CDR3 is TGTGCCAGCAGTTTAGGAATCGAGAAGGGGCCTCTCTCTTCCTACGAGCAGTACTTC. Translating gives CASSLGIEKGPLSSYEQYF.